The clone carrying this TCR beta chain has a single count. The data derive from a study of T cell changes during pregnancy in multiple sclerosis. Repertoires were generated with immunoSEQ multiplex PCR, while TCRdb's copy carries only in-frame clones and drops some. In the table there are fewer than 90,000 clones, over 80% of which are singletons. The CDR3 covers 16 residues. Germline V gene lookup returns CDR1 SGDLS and CDR2 YYNGEE. V lost 3 bases and J lost 1; bases outside the gene matches: 7. The sequences come from peripheral blood, collected in the first trimester of pregnancy. The chain combines TRBV9 with TRBJ2-3, with 8 bases that match TRBD1. This TCR derives from a female donor with multiple sclerosis, enrolled in a pregnancy study. CDR3 amino acids: CASSDYRGMGTDTQYF. The CDR3 DNA sequence: TGTGCCAGCAGCGACTACAGGGGGATGGGCACAGATACGCAGTATTTT.